A single sample gave rise to the 5 T cell receptor beta chains below, sequenced in a study of blood T cell repertoires in COVID-19. TCRdb's table, derived via immunoSEQ multiplex PCR, lists solely in-frame clones and lacks some. The sample records around 30,000 clones, 85% to 90% being singletons. Sequencing was done on a sample of peripheral blood. Receptors originate from a man between 60 and 75 years old with active COVID-19.

The CDR3 region is CASSLTRFGNQPQHF. The CDR3 DNA follows: TGTGCCAGCAGCCTCACGCGCTTCGGCAATCAGCCCCAGCATTTT. The rearrangement uses TRBV6-5 and TRBJ1-5; D unclear. The length of the CDR3 is 15 residues. Deletions cut 6 bases from V and 2 bases from J, with 14 bases between. In germline, CDR1 is MNHEY, CDR2 SVGAGI.

The chain couples TRBV29-1 to TRBJ2-5, with 9 positions matching TRBD1. This CDR3 region has 17 residues. Looked up from germline, CDR1 is SQVTM and CDR2 is ANQGSEA. The V and J ends lost 4 bases and 3 bases, in that order; junction bases with no gene match: 15. The CDR3 sequence is CSVVQGAFRSGKETQYF. The CDR3, as DNA: TGCAGCGTTGTACAGGGGGCGTTCAGGAGCGGGAAAGAGACCCAGTACTTC.

This clone was detected only a few times. The chain uses TRBV9 and TRBJ1-2; D is perhaps TRBD1 (5 bases). The CDR3 is made up of 15 amino acids. Germline V gene sequence: CDR1 SGDLS, CDR2 YYNGEE. Trimming shortened V by 1 base and J by 0 bases, and 10 bases separated the two germline ends. The CDR3 DNA reads as TGTGCCAGCAGCGTATCGGCAGGGACTAACTATGGCTACACCTTC. Encoded protein: CASSVSAGTNYGYTF.

V is TRBV9 and J is TRBJ2-1, with 7 nucleotides matching TRBD2. Germline CDR1 SGDLS, CDR2 YYNGEE. The CDR3 extends over 18 amino acids. V shed 2 bases and J 1 base; nucleotides not matched to a gene: 12. CDR3 sequence (DNA): TGTGCCAGCAGCGTGGGGAGGGTAGCGACTACGTCCTACAATGAGCAGTTCTTC. Amino acids: CASSVGRVATTSYNEQFF.

A single count supports this clone. This sequence joins TRBV24-1 and TRBJ2-5, with TRBD2 as a possible D gene (5 bases). Germline V gives CDR1 KGHDR, CDR2 SFDVKD. The CDR3 length is 14 residues. Trimming shortened V by 0 bases and J by 3 bases, and 7 bases separated the two germline ends. The CDR3 DNA is TGTGCCACCAGTGATTTGCGGGGAGAAGAGACCCAGTACTTC. The encoded protein is CATSDLRGEETQYF.